This T cell receptor beta chain was identified in a study of cytomegalovirus exposure and HLA in healthy donors. With 6 bases clipped from V and 14 bases from J, the junction kept 12 bases outside the gene matches. The germline V gene has CDR1 MNHEY and CDR2 SVGAGI. This CDR3 is 14 amino acids long. A multiplex PCR was run with 60 Vbeta primers and 13 Jbeta primers. Data came from immunoSEQ multiplex PCR; TCRdb stores just in-frame clones and leaves some out. The profile shows 110,000 to 150,000 clones, 70% to 85% of them singletons. The sequence was collected from a woman in her thirties or forties in good health and CMV-seronegative. Sequencing was carried out using PBMCs. The chain is built from TRBV6-5 and TRBJ1-4; 10 bases are a match to TRBD1. DNA for the CDR3: TGTGCCAGCAGGCCCCCGGGACAGGGGAAGGATCTGTTTTTT. Amino acids: CASRPPGQGKDLFF.